This T cell receptor beta chain was retrieved from a study of cytomegalovirus exposure and HLA in healthy donors. In the case of this clone: Its matching antigen is unknown.

Study conclusions and caveats: Roughly even sequencing depth across donors was the assumption behind the presence/absence analyses. Solely CMV serostatus was available to characterize immune exposure.

The primer mix had 60 Vbeta and 13 Jbeta primers. Profiling relied on immunoSEQ multiplex PCR, and the TCRdb table lists in-frame clones only, not all of them. The sample includes some 150,000 clones, under 80% of them seen just once. Trimming pared 4 bases from V and 7 bases from J, leaving 12 bases between. The germline CDR1 and CDR2 sequences are SGHDT and YYEEEE. This CDR3 region has 14 residues. The rearrangement links TRBV5-6 to TRBJ1-6; tentative D call: TRBD1 (6 bases). Sequencing was carried out using PBMCs. The clonotype originates from a female donor in good health and CMV-seronegative. The CDR3 DNA follows: TGTGCCAGCAGCCTGGACAGATCCAATTCACCCCTCCACTTT. This encodes CASSLDRSNSPLHF.